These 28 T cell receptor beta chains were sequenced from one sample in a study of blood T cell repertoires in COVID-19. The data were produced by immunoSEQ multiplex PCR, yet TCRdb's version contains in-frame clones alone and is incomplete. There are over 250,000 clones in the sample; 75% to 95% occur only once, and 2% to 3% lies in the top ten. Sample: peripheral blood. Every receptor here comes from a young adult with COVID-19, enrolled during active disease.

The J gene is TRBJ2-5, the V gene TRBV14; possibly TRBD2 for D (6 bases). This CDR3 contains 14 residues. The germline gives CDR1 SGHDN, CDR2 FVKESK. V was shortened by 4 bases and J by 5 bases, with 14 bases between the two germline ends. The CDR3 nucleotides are TGTGCCAGCAGCCTCATGCGGGGTTTGGAGACCCAGTACTTC. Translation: CASSLMRGLETQYF.

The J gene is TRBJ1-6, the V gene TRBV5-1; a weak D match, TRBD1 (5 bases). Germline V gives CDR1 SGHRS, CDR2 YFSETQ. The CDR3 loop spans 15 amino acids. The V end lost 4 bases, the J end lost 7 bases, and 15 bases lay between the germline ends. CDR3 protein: CASSRTLAGNSPLHF. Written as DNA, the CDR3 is TGCGCCAGCAGCCGTACACTTGCAGGGAATTCACCCCTCCACTTT.

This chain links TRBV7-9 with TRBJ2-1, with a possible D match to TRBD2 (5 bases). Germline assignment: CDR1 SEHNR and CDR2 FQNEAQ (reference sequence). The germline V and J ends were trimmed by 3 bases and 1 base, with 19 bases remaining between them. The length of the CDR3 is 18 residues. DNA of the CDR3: TGTGCCAGCAGCTTGCTCCATGATCATCCGGGATCCTACAATGAGCAGTTCTTC. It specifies CASSLLHDHPGSYNEQFF.

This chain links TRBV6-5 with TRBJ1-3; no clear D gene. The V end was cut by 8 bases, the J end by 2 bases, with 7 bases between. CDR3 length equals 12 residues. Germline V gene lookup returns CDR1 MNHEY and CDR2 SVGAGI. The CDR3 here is CASLNPGNTIYF. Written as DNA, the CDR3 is TGTGCCAGCCTAAACCCTGGAAACACCATATATTTT.

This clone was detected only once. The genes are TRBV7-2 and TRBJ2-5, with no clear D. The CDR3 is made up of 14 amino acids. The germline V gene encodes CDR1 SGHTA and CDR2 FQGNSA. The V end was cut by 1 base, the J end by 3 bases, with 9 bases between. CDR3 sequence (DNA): TGTGCCAGCAGCTTAGGGATCGGAGAAGAGACCCAGTACTTC. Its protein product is CASSLGIGEETQYF.

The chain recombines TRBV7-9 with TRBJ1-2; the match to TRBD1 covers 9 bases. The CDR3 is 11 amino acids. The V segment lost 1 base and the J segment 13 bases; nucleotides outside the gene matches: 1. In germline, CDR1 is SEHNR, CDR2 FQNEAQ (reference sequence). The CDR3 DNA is TGTGCCAGCAGCTTAGGGACAGGGGCCACCTTC. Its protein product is CASSLGTGATF.

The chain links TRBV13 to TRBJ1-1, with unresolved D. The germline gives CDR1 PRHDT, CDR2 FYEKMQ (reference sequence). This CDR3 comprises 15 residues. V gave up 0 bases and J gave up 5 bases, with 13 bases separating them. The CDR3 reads CASSLGGGSGTEAFF. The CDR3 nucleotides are TGTGCCAGCAGCTTAGGGGGCGGGAGTGGGACTGAAGCTTTCTTT. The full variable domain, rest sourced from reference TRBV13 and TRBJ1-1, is AAGVIQSPRHLIKEKRETATLKCYPIPRHDTVYWYQQGPGQDPQFLISFYEKMQSDKGSIPDRFSAQQFSDYHSELNMSSLELGDSALYFCASSLGGGSGTEAFFGQGTRLTVV.

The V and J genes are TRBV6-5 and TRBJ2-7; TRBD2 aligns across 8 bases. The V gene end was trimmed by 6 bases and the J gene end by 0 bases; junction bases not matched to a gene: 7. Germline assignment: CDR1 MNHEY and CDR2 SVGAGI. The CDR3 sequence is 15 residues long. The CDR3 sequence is CASRRQLADSYEQYF. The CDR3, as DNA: TGTGCCAGCAGACGGCAACTAGCGGACTCCTACGAGCAGTACTTC.

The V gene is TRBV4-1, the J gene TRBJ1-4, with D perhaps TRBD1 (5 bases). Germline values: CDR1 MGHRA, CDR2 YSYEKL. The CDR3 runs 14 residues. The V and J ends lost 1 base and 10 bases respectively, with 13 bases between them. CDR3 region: CASSQGLQGLKLFF. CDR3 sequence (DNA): TGCGCCAGCAGCCAAGGTCTCCAGGGCTTAAAACTGTTTTTT.

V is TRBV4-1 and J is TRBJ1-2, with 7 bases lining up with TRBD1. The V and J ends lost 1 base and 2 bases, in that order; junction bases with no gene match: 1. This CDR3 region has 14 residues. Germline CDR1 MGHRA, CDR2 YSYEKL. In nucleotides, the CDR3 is TGCGCCAGCAGCCAAGCCAGGGGGAACTATGGCTACACCTTC. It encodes CASSQARGNYGYTF.

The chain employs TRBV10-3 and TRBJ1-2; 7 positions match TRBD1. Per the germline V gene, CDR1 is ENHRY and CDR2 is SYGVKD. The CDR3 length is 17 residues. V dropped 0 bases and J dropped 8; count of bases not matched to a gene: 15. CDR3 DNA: TGTGCCATCAGTGAGTCGGGTAGGGGGCGAGGGCTATACGGCTACACCTTC. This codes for CAISESGRGRGLYGYTF.

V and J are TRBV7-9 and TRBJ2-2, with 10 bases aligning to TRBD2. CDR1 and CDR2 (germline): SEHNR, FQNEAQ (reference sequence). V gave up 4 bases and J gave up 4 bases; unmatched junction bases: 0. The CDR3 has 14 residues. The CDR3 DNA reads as TGTGCCAGCAGCTCTAGCGGGAGCACCGGGGAGCTGTTTTTT. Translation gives CASSSSGSTGELFF.

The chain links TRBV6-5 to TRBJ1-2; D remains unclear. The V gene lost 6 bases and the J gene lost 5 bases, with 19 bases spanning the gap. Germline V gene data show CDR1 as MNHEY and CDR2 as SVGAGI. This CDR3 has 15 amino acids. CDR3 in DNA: TGTGCCAGCAGGCGCCGGGAAGGGCCTCTTTATGGCTACACCTTC. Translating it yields CASRRREGPLYGYTF.

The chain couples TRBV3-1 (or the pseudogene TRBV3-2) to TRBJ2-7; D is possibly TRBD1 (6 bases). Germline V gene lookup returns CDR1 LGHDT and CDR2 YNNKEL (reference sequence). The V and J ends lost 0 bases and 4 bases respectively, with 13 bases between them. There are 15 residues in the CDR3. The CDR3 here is CASSQDLGAAYEQYF. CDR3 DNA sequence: TGTGCCAGCAGCCAAGATTTGGGGGCAGCTTACGAGCAGTACTTC.

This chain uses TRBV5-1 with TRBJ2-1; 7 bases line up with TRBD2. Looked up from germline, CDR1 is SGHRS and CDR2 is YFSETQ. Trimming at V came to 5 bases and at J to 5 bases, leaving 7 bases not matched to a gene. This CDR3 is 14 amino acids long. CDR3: CASRPLLADNEQFF. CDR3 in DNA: TGCGCCAGCAGACCCCTTCTAGCGGACAATGAGCAGTTCTTC. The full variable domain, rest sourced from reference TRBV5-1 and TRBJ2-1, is KAGVTQTPRYLIKTRGQQVTLSCSPISGHRSVSWYQQTPGQGLQFLFEYFSETQRNKGNFPGRFSGRQFSNSRSEMNVSTLELGDSALYLCASRPLLADNEQFFGPGTRLTVL.

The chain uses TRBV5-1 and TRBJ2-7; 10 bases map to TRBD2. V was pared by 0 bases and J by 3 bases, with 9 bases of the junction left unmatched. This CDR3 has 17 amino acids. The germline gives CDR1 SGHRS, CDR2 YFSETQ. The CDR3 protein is CASSLGGSGRKGYEQYF. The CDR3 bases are TGCGCCAGCAGCTTGGGTGGTAGCGGGAGGAAAGGCTACGAGCAGTACTTC.

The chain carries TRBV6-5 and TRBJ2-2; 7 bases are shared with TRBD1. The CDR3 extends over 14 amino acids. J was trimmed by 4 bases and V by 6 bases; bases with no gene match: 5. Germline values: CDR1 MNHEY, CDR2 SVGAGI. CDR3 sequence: CASRRQGITGELFF. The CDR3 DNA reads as TGTGCCAGCAGACGACAGGGTATCACCGGGGAGCTGTTTTTT.

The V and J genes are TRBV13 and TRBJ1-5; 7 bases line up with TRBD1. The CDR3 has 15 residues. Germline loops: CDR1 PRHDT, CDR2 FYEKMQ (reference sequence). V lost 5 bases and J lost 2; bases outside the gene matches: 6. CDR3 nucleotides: TGTGCCAGCAGCCAGGGGGGAAAGGGCAATCAGCCCCAGCATTTT. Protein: CASSQGGKGNQPQHF.

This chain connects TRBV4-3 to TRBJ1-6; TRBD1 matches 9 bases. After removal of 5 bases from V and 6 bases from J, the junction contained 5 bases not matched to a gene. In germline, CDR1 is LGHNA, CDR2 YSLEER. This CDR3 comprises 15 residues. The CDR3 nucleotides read TGCGCCAGCAGCACGACAGGGGGACGTAATTCACCCCTCCACTTT. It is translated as CASSTTGGRNSPLHF.

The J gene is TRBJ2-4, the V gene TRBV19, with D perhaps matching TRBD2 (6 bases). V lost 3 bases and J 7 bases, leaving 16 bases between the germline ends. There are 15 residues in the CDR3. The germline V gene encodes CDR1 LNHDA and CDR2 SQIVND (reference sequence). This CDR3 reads CASSIGGNEYNIQYF. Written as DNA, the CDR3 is TGTGCCAGTAGTATTGGAGGGAATGAGTATAACATTCAGTACTTC. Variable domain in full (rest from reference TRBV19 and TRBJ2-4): DGGITQSPKYLFRKEGQNVTLSCEQNLNHDAMYWYRQDPGQGLRLIYYSQIVNDFQKGDIAEGYSVSREKKESFPLTVTSAQKNPTAFYLCASSIGGNEYNIQYFGAGTRLSVL.

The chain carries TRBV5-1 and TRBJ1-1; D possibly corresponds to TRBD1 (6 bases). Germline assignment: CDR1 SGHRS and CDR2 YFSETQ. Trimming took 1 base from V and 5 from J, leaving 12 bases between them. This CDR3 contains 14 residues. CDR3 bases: TGCGCCAGCAGCTTGTCAGGGGCTAGGACTGAAGCTTTCTTT. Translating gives CASSLSGARTEAFF.

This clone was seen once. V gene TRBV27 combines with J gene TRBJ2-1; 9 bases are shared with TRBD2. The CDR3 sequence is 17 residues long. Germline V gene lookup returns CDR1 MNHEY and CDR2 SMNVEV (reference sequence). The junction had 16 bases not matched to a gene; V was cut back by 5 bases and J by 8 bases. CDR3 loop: CASSPARSSGSIDEQFF. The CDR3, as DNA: TGTGCCAGCAGTCCGGCGCGGAGTAGCGGGAGTATCGATGAGCAGTTCTTC.

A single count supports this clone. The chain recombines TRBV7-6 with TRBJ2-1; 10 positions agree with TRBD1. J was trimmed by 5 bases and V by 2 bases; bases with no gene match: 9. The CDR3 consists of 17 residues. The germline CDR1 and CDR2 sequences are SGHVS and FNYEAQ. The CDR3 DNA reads TGTGCCAGCAGCTTATCTTCGGGACAGGGGAACGACAATGAGCAGTTCTTC. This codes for CASSLSSGQGNDNEQFF. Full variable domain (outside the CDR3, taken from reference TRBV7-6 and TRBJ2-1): GAGVSQSPRYKVTKRGQDVALRCDPISGHVSLYWYRQALGQGPEFLTYFNYEAQQDKSGLPNDRFSAERPEGSISTLTIQRTEQRDSAMYRCASSLSSGQGNDNEQFFGPGTRLTVL.

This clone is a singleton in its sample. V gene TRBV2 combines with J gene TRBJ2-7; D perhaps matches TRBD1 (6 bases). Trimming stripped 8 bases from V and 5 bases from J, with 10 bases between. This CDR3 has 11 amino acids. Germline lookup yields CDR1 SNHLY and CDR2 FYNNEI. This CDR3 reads CASETGNEQYF. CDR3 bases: TGTGCCAGCGAAACAGGGAACGAGCAGTACTTC.

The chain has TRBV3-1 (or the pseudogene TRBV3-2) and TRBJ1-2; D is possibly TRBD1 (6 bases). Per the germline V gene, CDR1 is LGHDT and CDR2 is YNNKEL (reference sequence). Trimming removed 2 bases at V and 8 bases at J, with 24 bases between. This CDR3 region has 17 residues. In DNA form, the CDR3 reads TGTGCCAGCAGCCAACTTCCAACAGGGACATTAACCGGGGGCTACACCTTC. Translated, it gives CASSQLPTGTLTGGYTF.

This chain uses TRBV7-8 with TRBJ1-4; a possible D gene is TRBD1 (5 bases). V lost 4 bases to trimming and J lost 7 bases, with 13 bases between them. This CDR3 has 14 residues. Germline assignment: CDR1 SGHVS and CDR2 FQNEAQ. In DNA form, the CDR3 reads TGTGCCAGCAGCTACTCCTCGGGGGGTGAAAAACTGTTTTTT. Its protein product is CASSYSSGGEKLFF.

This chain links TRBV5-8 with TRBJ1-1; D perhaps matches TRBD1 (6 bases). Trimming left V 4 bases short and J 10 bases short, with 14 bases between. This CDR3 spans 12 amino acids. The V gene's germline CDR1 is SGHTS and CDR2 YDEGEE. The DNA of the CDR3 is TGTGCCAGCAGCCCTACCGGACAGAGAGCTTTCTTT. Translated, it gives CASSPTGQRAFF.

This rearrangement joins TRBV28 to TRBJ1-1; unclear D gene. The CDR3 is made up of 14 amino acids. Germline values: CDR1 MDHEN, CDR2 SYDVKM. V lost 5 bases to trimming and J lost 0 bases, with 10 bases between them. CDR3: CASSQLGMNTEAFF. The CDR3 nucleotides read TGTGCCAGCAGTCAACTAGGAATGAACACTGAAGCTTTCTTT.